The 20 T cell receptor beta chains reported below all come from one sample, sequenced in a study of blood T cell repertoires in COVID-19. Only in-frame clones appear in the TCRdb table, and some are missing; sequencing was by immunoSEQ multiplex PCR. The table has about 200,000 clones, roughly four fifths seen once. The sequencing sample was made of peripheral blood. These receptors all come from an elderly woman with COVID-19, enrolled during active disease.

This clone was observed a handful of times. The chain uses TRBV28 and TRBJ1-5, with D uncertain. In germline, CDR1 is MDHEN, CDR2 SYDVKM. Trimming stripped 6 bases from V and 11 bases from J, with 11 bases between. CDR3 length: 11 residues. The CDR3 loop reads CASRQYGTQHF. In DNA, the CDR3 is TGTGCCAGCAGACAGTACGGGACCCAGCATTTT.

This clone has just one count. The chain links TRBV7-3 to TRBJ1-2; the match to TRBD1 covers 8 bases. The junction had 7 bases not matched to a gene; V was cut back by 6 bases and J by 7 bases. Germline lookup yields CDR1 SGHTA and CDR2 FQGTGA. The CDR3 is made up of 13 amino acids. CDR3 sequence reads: CASRAGTGGGYTF. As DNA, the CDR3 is TGTGCCAGCAGAGCCGGGACAGGCGGTGGCTACACCTTC.

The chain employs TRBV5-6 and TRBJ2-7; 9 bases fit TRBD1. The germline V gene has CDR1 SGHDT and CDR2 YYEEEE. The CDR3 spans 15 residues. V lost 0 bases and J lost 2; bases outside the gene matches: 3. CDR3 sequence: CASSLAGQGAYEQYF. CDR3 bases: TGTGCCAGCAGCTTGGCGGGACAGGGCGCCTACGAGCAGTACTTC. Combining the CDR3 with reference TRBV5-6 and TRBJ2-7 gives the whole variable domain DAGVTQSPTHLIKTRGQQVTLRCSPKSGHDTVSWYQQALGQGPQFIFQYYEEEERQRGNFPDRFSGHQFPNYSSELNVNALLLGDSALYLCASSLAGQGAYEQYFGPGTRLTVT.

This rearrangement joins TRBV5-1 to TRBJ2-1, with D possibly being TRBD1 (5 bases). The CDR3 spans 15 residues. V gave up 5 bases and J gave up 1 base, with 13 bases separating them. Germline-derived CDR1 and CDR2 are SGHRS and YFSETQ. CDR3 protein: CASSRLPGSYNEQFF. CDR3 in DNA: TGCGCCAGCAGTCGCCTCCCAGGGTCCTACAATGAGCAGTTCTTC.

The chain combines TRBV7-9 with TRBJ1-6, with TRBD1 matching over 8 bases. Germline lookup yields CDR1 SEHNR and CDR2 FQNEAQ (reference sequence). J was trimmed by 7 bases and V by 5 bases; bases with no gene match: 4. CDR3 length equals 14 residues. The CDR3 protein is CASSTGQGNSPLHF. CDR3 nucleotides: TGTGCCAGCAGCACCGGACAGGGCAATTCACCCCTCCACTTT.

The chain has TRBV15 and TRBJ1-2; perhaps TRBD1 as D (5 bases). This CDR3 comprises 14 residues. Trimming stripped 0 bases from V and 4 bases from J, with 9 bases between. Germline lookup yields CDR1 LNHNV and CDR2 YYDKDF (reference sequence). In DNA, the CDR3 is TGTGCCACCAGCAGAGATAGAACAGGCTATGGCTACACCTTC. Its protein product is CATSRDRTGYGYTF. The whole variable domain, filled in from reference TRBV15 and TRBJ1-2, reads DAMVIQNPRYQVTQFGKPVTLSCSQTLNHNVMYWYQQKSSQAPKLLFHYYDKDFNNEADTPDNFQSRRPNTSFCFLDIRSPGLGDTAMYLCATSRDRTGYGYTFGSGTRLTVV.

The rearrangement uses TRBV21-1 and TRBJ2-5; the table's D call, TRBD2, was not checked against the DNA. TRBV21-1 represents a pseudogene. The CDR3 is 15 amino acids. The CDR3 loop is CASSKVEPVQETQYF. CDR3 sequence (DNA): TGTGCCAGCAGCAAAGTGGAGCCAGTACAAGAGACCCAGTACTTC.

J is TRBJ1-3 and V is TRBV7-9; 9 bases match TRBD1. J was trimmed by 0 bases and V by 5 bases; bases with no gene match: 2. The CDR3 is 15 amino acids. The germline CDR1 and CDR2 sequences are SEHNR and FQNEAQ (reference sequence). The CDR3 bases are TGTGCCAGCAGCAAACAGGGGGCCTCTGGAAACACCATATATTTT. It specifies CASSKQGASGNTIYF.

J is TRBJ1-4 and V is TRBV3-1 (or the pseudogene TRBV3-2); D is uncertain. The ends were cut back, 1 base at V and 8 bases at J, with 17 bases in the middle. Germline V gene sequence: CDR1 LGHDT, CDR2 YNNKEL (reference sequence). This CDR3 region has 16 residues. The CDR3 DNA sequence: TGTGCCAGCAGCCAAGTTGCCAGATCTCCCGGGGAAAAACTGTTTTTT. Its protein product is CASSQVARSPGEKLFF.

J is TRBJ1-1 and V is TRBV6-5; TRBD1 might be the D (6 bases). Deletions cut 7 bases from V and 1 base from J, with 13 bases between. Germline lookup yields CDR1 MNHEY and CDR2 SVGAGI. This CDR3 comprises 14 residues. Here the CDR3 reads CASTPTTGNTEAFF. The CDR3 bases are TGTGCCAGCACCCCGACGACAGGGAACACTGAAGCTTTCTTT.

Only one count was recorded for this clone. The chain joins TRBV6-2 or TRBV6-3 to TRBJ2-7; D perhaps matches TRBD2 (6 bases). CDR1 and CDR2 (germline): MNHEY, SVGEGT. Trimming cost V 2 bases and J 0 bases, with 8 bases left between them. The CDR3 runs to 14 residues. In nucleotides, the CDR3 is TGTGCCAGCAGTTACGGGGACTCCTCCTACGAGCAGTACTTC. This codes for CASSYGDSSYEQYF.

CDR3: CASSPRDTDLNSNQPQHF. The CDR3 DNA reads TGTGCCAGCTCCCCCCGGGACACTGATTTAAATAGCAATCAGCCCCAGCATTTT. The chain has TRBV18 and TRBJ1-5; D might be TRBD1 (6 bases). Trimming shortened V by 6 bases and J by 0 bases, and 21 bases separated the two germline ends. In germline, CDR1 is KGHSH, CDR2 LQKENI. The CDR3 extends over 18 amino acids.

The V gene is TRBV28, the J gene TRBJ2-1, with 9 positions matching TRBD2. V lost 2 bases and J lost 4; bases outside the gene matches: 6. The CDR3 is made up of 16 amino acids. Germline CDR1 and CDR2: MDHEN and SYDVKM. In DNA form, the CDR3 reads TGTGCCAGCAGTTTAGCGGGACTAGCCCGATACAATGAGCAGTTCTTC. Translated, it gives CASSLAGLARYNEQFF.

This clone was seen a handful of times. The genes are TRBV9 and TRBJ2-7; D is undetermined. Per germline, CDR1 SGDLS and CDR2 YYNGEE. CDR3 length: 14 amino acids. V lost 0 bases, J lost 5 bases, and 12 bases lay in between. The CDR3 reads CASSVGPRPDEQYF. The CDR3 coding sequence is TGTGCCAGCAGCGTAGGTCCCAGGCCGGACGAGCAGTACTTC.

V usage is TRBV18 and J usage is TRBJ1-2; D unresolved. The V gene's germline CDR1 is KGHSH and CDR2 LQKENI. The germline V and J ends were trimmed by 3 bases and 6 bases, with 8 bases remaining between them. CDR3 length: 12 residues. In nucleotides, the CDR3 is TGTGCCAGCTCACCGGGGAGGGATGGCTACACCTTC. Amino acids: CASSPGRDGYTF.

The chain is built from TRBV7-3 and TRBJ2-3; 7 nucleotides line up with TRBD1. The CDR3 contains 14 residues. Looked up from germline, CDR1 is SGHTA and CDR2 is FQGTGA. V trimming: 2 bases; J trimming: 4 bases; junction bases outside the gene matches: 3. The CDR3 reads CASSLEGASDTQYF. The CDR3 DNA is TGTGCCAGCAGCTTAGAGGGGGCGTCAGATACGCAGTATTTT.

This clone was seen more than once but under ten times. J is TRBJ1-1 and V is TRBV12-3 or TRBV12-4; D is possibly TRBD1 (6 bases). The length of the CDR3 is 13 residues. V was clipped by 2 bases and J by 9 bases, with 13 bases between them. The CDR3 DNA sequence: TGTGCCAGCAGTTTAATAGGTGGACAGAAAGCTTTCTTT. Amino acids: CASSLIGGQKAFF.

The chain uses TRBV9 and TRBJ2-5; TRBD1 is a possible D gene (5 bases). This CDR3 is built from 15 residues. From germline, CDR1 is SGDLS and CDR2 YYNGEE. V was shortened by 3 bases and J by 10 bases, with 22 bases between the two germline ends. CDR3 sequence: CASSGPDRPFLDQYF. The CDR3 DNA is TGTGCCAGCAGCGGCCCCGACAGACCGTTTTTGGACCAGTACTTC.

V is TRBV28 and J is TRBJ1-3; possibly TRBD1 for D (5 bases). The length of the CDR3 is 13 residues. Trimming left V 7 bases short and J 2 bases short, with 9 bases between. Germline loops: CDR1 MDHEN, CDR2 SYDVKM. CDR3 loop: CASTGHPGNTIYF. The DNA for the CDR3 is TGTGCCAGCACAGGGCACCCTGGAAACACCATATATTTT.

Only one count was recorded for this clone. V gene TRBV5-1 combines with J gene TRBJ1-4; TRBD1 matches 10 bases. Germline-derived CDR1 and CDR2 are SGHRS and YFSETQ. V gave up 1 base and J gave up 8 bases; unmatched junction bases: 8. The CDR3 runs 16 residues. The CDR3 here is CASSLSPGTGVEKLFF. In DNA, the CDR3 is TGCGCCAGCAGCTTGTCACCCGGGACAGGGGTCGAAAAACTGTTTTTT.